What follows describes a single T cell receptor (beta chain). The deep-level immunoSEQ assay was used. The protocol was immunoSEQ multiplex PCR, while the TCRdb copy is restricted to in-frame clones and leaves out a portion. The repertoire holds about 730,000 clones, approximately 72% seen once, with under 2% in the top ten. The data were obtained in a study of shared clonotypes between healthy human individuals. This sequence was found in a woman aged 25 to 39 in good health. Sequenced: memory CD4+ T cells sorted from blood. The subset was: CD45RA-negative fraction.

CDR3 loop: CASSFGQGFEAFF. CDR3 in DNA: TGTGCCAGCAGCTTCGGACAGGGGTTTGAAGCTTTCTTT. The chain recombines TRBV7-9 with TRBJ1-1, with 9 bases that match TRBD1. This CDR3 comprises 13 residues. V shed 3 bases, J shed 7 bases, and the junction held 3 bases outside the gene matches. CDR1 is SEHNR and CDR2 is FQNEAQ in the germline V gene (reference sequence).